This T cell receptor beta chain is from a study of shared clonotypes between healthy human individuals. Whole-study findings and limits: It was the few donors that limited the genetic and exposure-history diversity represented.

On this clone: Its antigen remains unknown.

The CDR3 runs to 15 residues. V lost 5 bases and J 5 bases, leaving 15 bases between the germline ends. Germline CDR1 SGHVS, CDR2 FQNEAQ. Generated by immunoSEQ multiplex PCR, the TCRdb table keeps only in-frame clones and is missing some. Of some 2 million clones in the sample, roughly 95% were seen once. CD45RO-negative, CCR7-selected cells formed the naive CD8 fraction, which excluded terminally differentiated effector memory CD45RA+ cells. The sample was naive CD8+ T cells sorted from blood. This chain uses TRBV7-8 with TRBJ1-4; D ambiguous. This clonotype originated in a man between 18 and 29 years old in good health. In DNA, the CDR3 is TGTGCCAGCAGCCCCCCCCCACGCAGCAATGAAAAACTGTTTTTT. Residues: CASSPPPRSNEKLFF.